The rows below give T cell receptor beta chains drawn from one sample of a study of blood T cell repertoires in COVID-19. Generated by immunoSEQ multiplex PCR, the TCRdb table keeps only in-frame clones and is missing some. The repertoire holds about 64,000 clones, with approximately 80% as singletons. The sample comprised peripheral blood. These receptor sequences come from a human donor in a cohort sampled during active COVID-19. Each CDR3 is given with its conserved first and last residue. D genes are given only for firm matches. A clone size is listed for some rows: how often the clone was seen (once, few, many), or a class if it is expanded.

>TRBJ1-1|TRBV13|-|-
CASSWEGSATEAFF
TGTGCCAGCAGCTGGGAGGGCTCAGCCACTGAAGCTTTCTTT
>TRBJ1-5|TRBV19|-|TRBD1
CASSPGTELYQPQHF
TGTGCCAGTAGTCCCGGGACAGAACTTTATCAGCCCCAGCATTTT
>TRBJ1-6|TRBV5-1|-|TRBD1
CASSQTGVNYNSPLHF
TGCGCCAGCAGCCAAACAGGGGTTAACTATAATTCACCCCTCCACTTT
>TRBJ1-5|TRBV19|-|TRBD1
CASSPEYRGPQPQHF
TGTGCCAGTAGTCCGGAATACAGGGGGCCACAGCCCCAGCATTTT
>TRBJ2-1|TRBV5-1|-|TRBD1
CASSSTGVVGNEQFF
TGCGCCAGCAGCTCGACAGGGGTGGTTGGCAATGAGCAGTTCTTC
>TRBJ1-6|TRBV28|-|-
CASSGSLGGNSPLHF
TGTGCCAGCAGTGGATCTCTGGGAGGTAATTCACCCCTCCACTTT
>TRBJ2-1|TRBV6-5|many|TRBD1
CASSYDRAREQFF
TGTGCCAGCAGTTACGACAGGGCACGCGAGCAGTTCTTC
>TRBJ2-7|TRBV12-3/TRBV12-4|-|TRBD2
CASSPAGVKYF
TGTGCCAGCAGTCCAGCGGGGGTTAAGTACTTC
>TRBJ2-5|TRBV7-7|-|TRBD2
CASSLAGGFQETQYF
TGTGCCAGCAGCTTAGCGGGAGGGTTCCAAGAGACCCAGTACTTC
>TRBJ1-2|TRBV7-2|-|-
CASSPRVSFYGYTF
TGTGCCAGCTCCCCCCGGGTCTCTTTTTATGGCTACACCTTC
>TRBJ2-1|TRBV11-2|-|TRBD1
CASTRGTGPYNEQFF
TGTGCCAGCACCCGGGGGACAGGCCCCTACAATGAGCAGTTCTTC
>TRBJ2-3|TRBV11-2|-|-
CASSLPGLGAVGTQYF
TGTGCCAGCAGCTTGCCAGGGCTGGGGGCGGTCGGTACGCAGTATTTT
>TRBJ1-5|TRBV28|-|-
CASSSYHSLGGGPLMAQHF
TGTGCCAGCAGTTCCTATCACTCCCTTGGGGGCGGCCCACTAATGGCCCAGCATTTT
>TRBJ2-2|TRBV24-1|once|-
CATSRDTYTGELFF
TGTGCCACCAGCCGGGACACCTACACCGGGGAGCTGTTTTTT
>TRBJ1-2|TRBV7-9|few|-
CASRGAGYGYTF
TGTGCCAGCAGGGGGGCCGGCTATGGCTACACCTTC
>TRBJ1-2|TRBV19|-|TRBD1
CASSSGTGAYGYTF
TGTGCCAGTAGTTCCGGGACAGGGGCCTATGGCTACACCTTC
>TRBJ2-1|TRBV27|-|TRBD1
CASSPLLTGGSYNEQFF
TGTGCCAGCAGTCCGTTATTAACAGGGGGCTCTTACAATGAGCAGTTCTTC
>TRBJ2-1|TRBV7-3|-|TRBD1
CASSFTGTGGNEQFF
TGTGCCAGCAGCTTTACCGGGACAGGGGGGAATGAGCAGTTCTTC
>TRBJ2-7|TRBV28|once|TRBD2
CASSLPLGSGSGYEQYF
TGTGCCAGCAGCCTACCCCTCGGGAGCGGGAGTGGGTACGAGCAGTACTTC
>TRBJ2-7|TRBV30|-|TRBD1
CAWSVLGQGAAYEQYF
TGTGCCTGGAGTGTACTAGGACAGGGCGCCGCCTACGAGCAGTACTTC
>TRBJ2-3|TRBV4-2|once|-
CASSQESGSTDTQYF
TGTGCCAGCAGCCAAGAGAGCGGGAGCACAGATACGCAGTATTTT
>TRBJ2-1|TRBV2|few|-
CASSDPLQRGSYNEQFF
TGTGCCAGCAGTGATCCCCTCCAGCGAGGCTCCTACAATGAGCAGTTCTTC
>TRBJ2-1|TRBV6-5|-|TRBD1
CASSYGQGAPYNEQFF
TGTGCCAGCAGTTACGGACAGGGGGCCCCTTACAATGAGCAGTTCTTC
>TRBJ2-7|TRBV10-2|few|-
CASGAGYYEQYF
TGCGCCAGCGGGGCTGGGTACTACGAGCAGTACTTC
>TRBJ2-3|TRBV4-1|few|-
CASSQVSASFRYF
TGCGCCAGCAGCCAAGTATCGGCTAGCTTTCGGTATTTT
>TRBJ2-7|TRBV11-3|-|-
CASSLRSGAPYEQYF
TGTGCCAGCAGCTTAAGGTCAGGGGCCCCCTACGAGCAGTACTTC
>TRBJ2-4|TRBV4-1|-|-
CASSHLLAKNIQYF
TGCGCCAGCAGCCACTTACTAGCCAAAAACATTCAGTACTTC
>TRBJ1-4|TRBV5-1|-|-
CASSLGQVDNEKLFF
TGCGCCAGCAGCTTGGGACAGGTTGATAATGAAAAACTGTTTTTT
>TRBJ1-3|TRBV19|-|-
CVGGEGGNTIYF
TGTGTAGGGGGGGAAGGTGGAAACACCATATATTTT
>TRBJ2-3|TRBV12-3/TRBV12-4|-|-
CASSLGTRTQYF
TGTGCCAGCAGTTTAGGTACCAGGACGCAGTATTTT
>TRBJ2-1|TRBV16|-|-
CASSQSWERRSNEQFF
TGTGCCAGCAGCCAATCTTGGGAGAGGCGGAGCAATGAGCAGTTCTTC
>TRBJ2-1|TRBV11-2|-|-
CASSLRQRVRSYNEQFF
TGTGCCAGCAGCTTACGCCAGAGGGTACGATCCTACAATGAGCAGTTCTTC
>TRBJ2-1|TRBV4-3|-|-
CASSQDHGRTYNEQFF
TGCGCCAGCAGCCAAGATCATGGGAGAACCTACAATGAGCAGTTCTTC
>TRBJ2-5|TRBV11-1|-|TRBD2
CASTFPGREKTQYF
TGTGCCAGCACCTTCCCCGGGAGGGAGAAGACCCAGTACTTC
>TRBJ1-6|TRBV19|-|-
CASTLRTRAYNSPLHF
TGTGCCAGTACCCTTCGGACGCGGGCCTATAATTCACCCCTCCACTTT
>TRBJ2-7|TRBV7-2|once|-
CASSSSGSSYEQYF
TGTGCCAGCAGCTCCTCGGGGAGCTCCTACGAGCAGTACTTC
>TRBJ1-1|TRBV5-1|once|-
CASSLISGGVTEAFF
TGCGCCAGCAGCTTGATTAGCGGGGGCGTCACTGAAGCTTTCTTT
>TRBJ1-1|TRBV28|-|TRBD1
CASSFRTGSTEAFF
TGTGCCAGCAGTTTTAGGACAGGGAGCACTGAAGCTTTCTTT
>TRBJ2-1|TRBV7-2|-|TRBD2
CASSFYQSGSWFF
TGTGCCAGCAGCTTCTACCAAAGCGGGAGTTGGTTCTTC
>TRBJ1-5|TRBV19|-|-
CASSILGGPQHF
TGTGCCAGTAGTATCCTCGGGGGGCCCCAGCATTTT
>TRBJ2-7|TRBV9|-|TRBD2
CASSVALAGANEQYF
TGTGCCAGCAGCGTAGCACTAGCGGGAGCTAACGAGCAGTACTTC
>TRBJ2-7|TRBV9|-|-
CASSARGGDARDEQYF
TGTGCCAGCAGCGCAAGAGGGGGGGACGCAAGAGACGAGCAGTACTTC
>TRBJ2-1|TRBV7-9|-|-
CASSRGSYNEQFF
TGTGCCAGCAGCAGAGGGAGTTACAATGAGCAGTTCTTC
>TRBJ2-2|TRBV6-5|-|-
CAIKDTANTGELFF
TGTGCCATTAAGGACACCGCGAACACCGGGGAGCTGTTTTTT
>TRBJ2-3|TRBV4-1|-|TRBD2
CASSQTLAGFTDTQYF
TGCGCCAGCAGCCAAACTCTAGCGGGATTCACAGATACGCAGTATTTT
>TRBJ2-3|TRBV29-1|-|-
CSVVGLLTDTQYF
TGCAGCGTTGTTGGCCTTTTGACAGATACGCAGTATTTT
>TRBJ2-7|TRBV28|-|-
CASSGQGSSYEQYF
TGTGCCAGCAGCGGGCAGGGGAGCTCCTACGAGCAGTACTTC
>TRBJ1-1|TRBV18|-|-
CASSPPSRVGVNTEAFF
TGTGCCAGCTCACCACCGTCGCGGGTTGGAGTGAACACTGAAGCTTTCTTT
>TRBJ2-7|TRBV19|-|TRBD2
CASSTQTSAAPLEQYF
TGTGCCAGTAGTACCCAGACTAGCGCGGCACCGCTCGAGCAGTACTTC
>TRBJ1-5|TRBV18|-|-
CASSPYRDQPQHF
TGTGCCAGCTCACCATACAGGGATCAGCCCCAGCATTTT
>TRBJ2-1|TRBV5-4|few|TRBD2
CASGPGGSSDEQFF
TGTGCCAGCGGGCCCGGCGGGAGTAGCGATGAGCAGTTCTTC
>TRBJ2-3|TRBV4-3|-|TRBD2
CASSQDVSGRGDTQYF
TGCGCCAGCAGCCAAGATGTCAGCGGGAGGGGGGATACGCAGTATTTT
>TRBJ2-5|TRBV4-2|-|-
CASGQGGETQYF
TGTGCCAGCGGTCAGGGGGGAGAGACCCAGTACTTC
>TRBJ2-7|TRBV30|-|-
CAWSLSRSYEQYF
TGTGCCTGGAGTCTGTCCCGTTCCTACGAGCAGTACTTC
>TRBJ2-7|TRBV7-2|once|-
CASSPRSGRSSYEQYF
TGTGCCAGCAGCCCAAGGTCAGGGCGATCGTCCTACGAGCAGTACTTC
>TRBJ2-7|TRBV7-2|-|TRBD2
CASSFPSGTSIHEQYF
TGTGCCAGCAGCTTCCCCTCCGGGACTAGTATCCACGAGCAGTACTTC
>TRBJ2-4|TRBV7-2|-|TRBD2
CASSFSGSENIQYF
TGTGCCAGCAGCTTTAGCGGGAGCGAGAACATTCAGTACTTC